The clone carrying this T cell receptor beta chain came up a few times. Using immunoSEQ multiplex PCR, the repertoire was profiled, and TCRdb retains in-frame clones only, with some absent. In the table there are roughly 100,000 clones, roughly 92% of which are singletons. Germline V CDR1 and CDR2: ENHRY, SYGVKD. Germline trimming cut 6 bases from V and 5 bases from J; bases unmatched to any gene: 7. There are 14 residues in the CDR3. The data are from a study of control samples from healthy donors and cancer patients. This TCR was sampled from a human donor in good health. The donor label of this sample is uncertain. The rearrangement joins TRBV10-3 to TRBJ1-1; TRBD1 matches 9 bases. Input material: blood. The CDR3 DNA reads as TGTGCCATCAGCCGACAGGGGGGTACGACTGAAGCTTTCTTT. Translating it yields CAISRQGGTTEAFF.